The sequence of this T cell receptor (beta chain) was determined in a study of shared clonotypes between healthy human individuals. CDR3 size: 15 residues. Germline loops: CDR1 SGHNT, CDR2 YYREEE (reference sequence). The V end lost 0 bases, the J end lost 4 bases, and 13 bases lay between the germline ends. In the sorted-subset replicate PCRs, 200 ng DNA, tens of thousands of T cell genomes, was used. Here immunoSEQ multiplex PCR was the method, and the copy in TCRdb shows in-frame clones only, minus some. Of approximately 2.5 million clones in the sample, over 85% were seen once. The specimen was naive CD4+ T cells from PBMCs. Sample subset: CD45RA+ positively selected. The rearrangement links TRBV5-4 to TRBJ1-2, with D perhaps matching TRBD1 (6 bases). This TCR came from a man between 18 and 35 years old in good health. Some clones in this sample may be carry-over from other donors' samples. The CDR3 bases are TGTGCCAGCAGCTTGGTCAGTCAGGGGTCCTATGGCTACACCTTC. It codes for CASSLVSQGSYGYTF.